The subject of this entry is one T cell receptor beta chain. This sample was taken from a study of blood T cell repertoires in COVID-19. As for the study in general: The United States, Italy and Spain provided the acute and convalescent COVID-19 samples.

This table comes from immunoSEQ multiplex PCR, and its TCRdb copy is limited to in-frame clones, with some not included. The sample has roughly 250,000 clones, 88% seen once. V lost 0 bases and J lost 2, with 11 bases in between. The CDR3 loop spans 15 amino acids. The germline gives CDR1 GTSNPN, CDR2 SVGIG (reference sequence). The origin of this receptor is a woman between 50 and 59 years old who had recovered from COVID-19. The chain has TRBV30 and TRBJ1-5; D perhaps matches TRBD1 (5 bases). Specimen: PBMCs or T cells enriched from blood (not recorded which). The CDR3 DNA is TGTGCCTGGAGTGTCTCGGGAGGGGGCAATCAGCCCCAGCATTTT. This encodes CAWSVSGGGNQPQHF.